Described below is a single TCR beta chain sequence and its context. Assay: immunoSEQ multiplex PCR; the TCRdb copy retains only in-frame clones and omits some. The sample yields roughly 100,000 clones, around 91% seen once. These data are taken from a study of T cell changes during pregnancy in multiple sclerosis. CDR1 and CDR2 from the germline V gene are SGHTS and YDEGEE. There are 15 residues in the CDR3. Trimming removed 2 bases from V and 6 bases from J, with 18 bases in between. This chain joins TRBV5-8 and TRBJ2-7; the D gene is possibly TRBD2 (5 bases). The sequenced sample was peripheral blood, obtained after pregnancy. This sequence originates from a female donor in good health, enrolled as a control in a pregnancy study. This CDR3 is CASSFEVVVRGEQYF. As DNA, the CDR3 is TGTGCCAGCAGCTTCGAAGTAGTGGTCCGGGGCGAGCAGTACTTC.